A selection of T cell receptor beta chains follows, all from one sample in a study of blood T cell repertoires in COVID-19. Clones were sequenced by immunoSEQ multiplex PCR, and TCRdb holds only the in-frame ones, with some missing. The table records approximately 400,000 clones, under 85% of them present only once. Sequenced material: PBMCs or T cells enriched from blood (not recorded which). The receptors were gathered from a woman between 45 and 65 years old who had recovered from COVID-19. Each CDR3 is given with its conserved first and last residue. The D gene is left open where the match is weak. Size is omitted from some rows. Given values are once, few, many or a class for expanded clones.

-,TRBJ2-3,-,TRBV5-1,CASSLFYPSTDTQYF,TGCGCCAGCAGCTTGTTCTACCCAAGCACAGATACGCAGTATTTT
-,TRBJ2-7,-,TRBV5-4,CASSLNKLEQYF,TGTGCCAGCAGCTTGAACAAGTTGGAGCAGTACTTC
-,TRBJ2-2,once,TRBV5-6,CASSLDPTTGELFF,TGTGCCAGCAGCTTGGACCCTACGACCGGGGAGCTGTTTTTT
-,TRBJ1-1,-,TRBV27,CASSSLWGPMNTEAFF,TGTGCCAGCAGTTCACTGTGGGGGCCGATGAACACTGAAGCTTTCTTT
-,TRBJ1-2,few,TRBV30,CAWSSAQRNYGYTF,TGTGCCTGGAGTTCGGCGCAGCGTAACTATGGCTACACCTTC
TRBD1,TRBJ1-1,-,TRBV5-4,CASSLAGGQGIGGTEAFF,TGTGCCAGCAGCTTGGCCGGCGGACAGGGGATCGGCGGGACTGAAGCTTTCTTT
-,TRBJ1-5,-,TRBV27,CASSLHGRAGNQPQHF,TGTGCCAGCAGTTTACATGGCCGGGCGGGTAATCAGCCCCAGCATTTT
-,TRBJ1-6,-,TRBV18,CASSPDIDSPLHF,TGTGCCAGCTCACCGGACATTGATTCACCCCTCCACTTT
TRBD2,TRBJ2-1,once,TRBV2,CASSPLTPGGSYNEQFF,TGTGCCAGCAGTCCTCTCACCCCGGGGGGTAGCTACAATGAGCAGTTCTTC
TRBD1,TRBJ1-4,once,TRBV7-2,CASSRLTGGGWDEKLFF,TGTGCCAGCAGCCGTTTGACAGGGGGCGGATGGGATGAAAAACTGTTTTTT
-,TRBJ1-1,-,TRBV15,CATSRDYLLNTEAFF,TGTGCCACCAGCAGAGATTATTTGTTGAACACTGAAGCTTTCTTT
-,TRBJ2-6,many,TRBV7-2,CASSAEPGANVLTF,TGTGCCAGCAGCGCTGAGCCTGGGGCCAACGTCCTGACTTTC
-,TRBJ1-2,-,TRBV2,CASRPPRFGELGHYGYTF,TGTGCCAGCAGGCCTCCGAGATTCGGGGAACTAGGCCACTATGGCTACACCTTC
-,TRBJ2-5,few,TRBV12-5,CASGLVLGAGETQYF,TGTGCTAGTGGTTTGGTTTTAGGGGCTGGGGAGACCCAGTACTTC
-,TRBJ2-3,-,TRBV7-2,CASSFTAATDTQYF,TGTGCCAGCAGCTTTACGGCGGCCACAGATACGCAGTATTTT
TRBD2,TRBJ2-7,-,TRBV2,CASRRTSGAYEQYF,TGTGCCAGCAGGAGGACTAGCGGAGCCTACGAGCAGTACTTC
TRBD1,TRBJ1-2,-,TRBV2,CASRGQGKVYGYTF,TGTGCCAGCAGGGGACAGGGGAAGGTCTATGGCTACACCTTC
-,TRBJ1-2,-,TRBV5-1,CASSLDPVYGYTF,TGCGCCAGCAGCTTGGACCCGGTCTATGGCTACACCTTC
-,TRBJ2-5,-,TRBV4-1,CASSQDMFMGAMGETQYF,TGCGCCAGCAGCCAAGATATGTTCATGGGGGCCATGGGGGAGACCCAGTACTTC
TRBD1,TRBJ1-1,-,TRBV5-1,CASSSTRDRGSTEAFF,TGCGCCAGCAGCTCTACCCGGGACAGGGGGAGCACTGAAGCTTTCTTT
-,TRBJ2-3,-,TRBV24-1,CATSDSWRDTAQYF,TGTGCCACCAGTGATTCTTGGCGGGATACCGCGCAGTATTTT
-,TRBJ1-1,-,TRBV7-9,CASSYQNEAFF,TGTGCCAGCAGCTATCAAAATGAAGCTTTCTTT
-,TRBJ2-2,-,TRBV7-9,CASSPVPTGELFF,TGTGCCAGCAGTCCCGTTCCCACCGGGGAGCTGTTTTTT
-,TRBJ1-5,-,TRBV2,CASSDSGGREQPQHF,TGTGCCAGCAGTGATTCAGGCGGGAGGGAGCAGCCCCAGCATTTT
TRBD1,TRBJ1-1,once,TRBV6-5,CASRRDRGLWAFF,TGTGCCAGCAGGCGGGACAGGGGGCTGTGGGCTTTCTTT
TRBD2,TRBJ2-3,-,TRBV9,CASSHGREGTDTQYF,TGTGCCAGCAGCCACGGGCGGGAGGGCACAGATACGCAGTATTTT